A single sample gave rise to the 17 T cell receptor beta chains below, sequenced in a study of T-cell reconstitution after alpha-beta-depleted transplantation in children. During its preparation, the TCRbeta library received unique molecular identifiers. TCRdb re-called the PCR reads through MiXCR, storing one row per CDR3 protein. The sample holds approximately 300,000 distinct CDR3 sequences, around a tenth seen once. The sequences come from PBMCs, collected before TCRalphabeta/CD19-depleted stem cell transplant. These receptors all stem from a boy in the first two years of life with acute myeloid leukemia, due to receive a stem cell transplant.

A few counts support this clonotype. The chain is built from TRBV28 and TRBJ1-5; TRBD1 matches at 11 bases. Germline CDR1 and CDR2: MDHEN and SYDVKM. With V trimmed by 5 bases and J by 5 bases, 17 bases remained unmatched. This CDR3 has 19 amino acids. As DNA, the CDR3 is TGTGCCAGCAGTGCCCGGACAGGGGGCGTTATACCACACTATCAGCCCCAGCATTTT. Residues: CASSARTGGVIPHYQPQHF.

This clonotype was observed at least ten times. The CDR3, as DNA: TGCGCCAGCAGCCAAGGCCCCGCGAACACCGGGGAGCTGTTTTTT. As protein: CASSQGPANTGELFF. The chain couples TRBV4-3 to TRBJ2-2; D gene uncertain. Germline lookup yields CDR1 LGHNA and CDR2 YSLEER. V lost 1 base and J lost 0, with 6 bases in between. The length of the CDR3 is 15 residues.

This clonotype was counted many times. This rearrangement joins TRBV12-3 or TRBV12-4 to TRBJ2-7; tentative D call: TRBD2 (7 bases). The CDR3 is 14 residues long. Between the trimmed V and J ends, which lost 7 bases and 3 bases, there was a span of 16 bases. The CDR3 sequence is CASTWGGRNYEQYF. CDR3 DNA: TGTGCCAGCACCTGGGGGGGCAGGAACTACGAGCAGTACTTC.

This sequence joins TRBV11-2 and TRBJ2-1, with 15 nucleotides matching TRBD2. This CDR3 region has 20 residues. V lost 1 base and J lost 0; bases outside the gene matches: 7. Looked up from germline, CDR1 is SGHAT and CDR2 is FQNNGV. The CDR3 reads CASSLGLGLAGGSSYNEQFF. CDR3 nucleotide sequence: TGTGCCAGCAGCTTAGGTCTTGGACTAGCGGGAGGGAGCTCCTACAATGAGCAGTTCTTC.

The chain uses TRBV22-1 and TRBJ2-2; TRBD1 was called by the table and not checked on the DNA. TRBV22-1 is listed as a pseudogene. The CDR3 runs to 15 residues. The CDR3 sequence: CAGPTGGTNTGELFF. CDR3 DNA sequence: TGTGCAGGTCCCACAGGGGGTACTAACACCGGGGAGCTGTTTTTT.

This clonotype was observed at least ten times. The CDR3 region is CASSLEPIHTQYF. Written as DNA, the CDR3 is TGTGCCAGCAGCCTAGAGCCCATCCATACGCAGTATTTT. J is TRBJ2-3 and V is TRBV7-9; unclear D gene. The germline CDR1 and CDR2 sequences are SEHNR and FQNEAQ (reference sequence). V lost 5 bases, J lost 7 bases, and 13 bases lay in between. This CDR3 spans 13 amino acids.

In this sample, this clonotype turned up many times. This chain uses TRBV12-3 or TRBV12-4 with TRBJ2-1; 7 bases match TRBD2. V dropped 8 bases and J dropped 8; count of bases not matched to a gene: 9. This CDR3 is 13 amino acids long. The CDR3 region has the DNA TGTGCCAGCGGGGGAGGGAATGAGGATGAGCAGTTCTTC. It translates to CASGGGNEDEQFF.

This chain connects TRBV7-2 to TRBJ2-7; no definite D call. The ends were cut back, 0 bases at V and 4 bases at J, with 10 bases in the middle. The germline gives CDR1 SGHTA, CDR2 FQGNSA. CDR3 size: 14 residues. CDR3 in amino acids: CASSLAPTTYEQYF. DNA for the CDR3: TGTGCCAGCAGCTTAGCCCCTACCACTTACGAGCAGTACTTC.

This clonotype was picked up many times. The J gene is TRBJ2-1, the V gene TRBV7-3; maybe TRBD1 (6 bases). V lost 5 bases to trimming and J lost 1 base, with 12 bases between them. Germline V gives CDR1 SGHTA, CDR2 FQGTGA. The CDR3 runs 15 residues. CDR3 DNA sequence: TGTGCCAGCAGCAAAGGTGGACAGTCCTACAATGAGCAGTTCTTC. It translates to CASSKGGQSYNEQFF.

This clonotype was counted many times. This chain joins TRBV7-9 and TRBJ2-7; 7 nucleotides align to TRBD2. Germline assignment: CDR1 SEHNR and CDR2 FQNEAQ (reference sequence). The CDR3 extends over 13 amino acids. V shed 5 bases, J shed 6 bases, and the junction held 7 bases outside the gene matches. This CDR3 reads CASSAAPGGEQYF. As DNA, the CDR3 is TGTGCCAGCAGCGCAGCACCGGGGGGCGAGCAGTACTTC.

This clonotype was recorded at least ten times. The chain uses TRBV5-1 and TRBJ2-1; tentative D call: TRBD1 (6 bases). This CDR3 has 18 amino acids. The germline CDR1 and CDR2 sequences are SGHRS and YFSETQ. The ends were cut back, 0 bases at V and 1 base at J, with 17 bases in the middle. The CDR3 spells CASSLGQDLWRSYNEQFF. CDR3 DNA sequence: TGCGCCAGCAGCTTGGGACAGGATCTTTGGAGATCCTACAATGAGCAGTTCTTC. Together with reference TRBV5-1 and TRBJ2-1, the CDR3 gives the full variable domain: KAGVTQTPRYLIKTRGQQVTLSCSPISGHRSVSWYQQTPGQGLQFLFEYFSETQRNKGNFPGRFSGRQFSNSRSEMNVSTLELGDSALYLCASSLGQDLWRSYNEQFFGPGTRLTVL.

The V call is TRBV29-1, the J call TRBJ2-7; D is undetermined. Per germline, CDR1 SQVTM and CDR2 ANQGSEA. The CDR3 covers 15 residues. V dropped 1 base and J dropped 0 bases, with 13 bases sitting between them. The CDR3 reads CSVEVQRGSSYEQYF. The CDR3 nucleotides read TGCAGCGTTGAAGTTCAACGAGGAAGCTCCTACGAGCAGTACTTC.

The chain employs TRBV30 and TRBJ2-1; 9 positions agree with TRBD2. V shed 5 bases and J 4 bases; nucleotides not matched to a gene: 9. Germline-derived CDR1 and CDR2 are GTSNPN and SVGIG (reference sequence). The CDR3 runs to 15 residues. In DNA form, the CDR3 reads TGTGCCTGGCTCCGGGCTAGCGGGATTTACAATGAGCAGTTCTTC. Residues: CAWLRASGIYNEQFF.

This clonotype occurred a few times. The CDR3 reads CASSIVQNSPLHF. CDR3 sequence (DNA): TGTGCCAGTAGTATAGTCCAAAATTCACCCCTCCACTTT. J is TRBJ1-6 and V is TRBV19; D gene unclear. Germline CDR1 LNHDA, CDR2 SQIVND (reference sequence). The CDR3 contains 13 residues. Trimming took off 1 base at V and 7 bases at J, with 5 bases between the two ends.

This clonotype was detected ten times or more. This sequence joins TRBV29-1 and TRBJ2-5; 7 positions agree with TRBD2. V gave up 5 bases and J gave up 8 bases; unmatched junction bases: 14. This CDR3 comprises 14 residues. Germline V gene sequence: CDR1 SQVTM, CDR2 ANQGSEA. This CDR3 is CSVRYLAERVTQYF. The DNA of the CDR3 is TGCAGCGTTCGATACCTAGCGGAGAGAGTCACCCAGTACTTC.

The table lists this clonotype with many counts. The chain couples TRBV12-3 or TRBV12-4 to TRBJ2-7, with D possibly TRBD2 on 5 matching bases. V was shortened by 4 bases and J by 0 bases, with 13 bases between the two germline ends. CDR3 length: 15 amino acids. The CDR3 is CASSSGGSSSYEQYF. Here the CDR3 DNA reads TGTGCCAGCAGTTCAGGCGGGTCGTCCTCCTACGAGCAGTACTTC.

Ten or more counts support this clonotype. This chain links TRBV29-1 with TRBJ2-1, with D perhaps being TRBD1 or TRBD2 (5 bases each). CDR1 and CDR2 from the germline V gene are SQVTM and ANQGSEA. The CDR3 sequence is 16 residues long. V gave up 0 bases and J gave up 0 bases, with 12 bases separating them. This CDR3 is CSVEEDGASSYNEQFF. The CDR3 coding sequence is TGCAGCGTTGAAGAAGACGGGGCAAGCTCCTACAATGAGCAGTTCTTC.